The 27 T cell receptor beta chains reported below all come from one sample, sequenced in a study of response to subunit inactivated influenza vaccine. TCRdb reprocessed the RT-PCR reads with MiXCR, giving one entry per CDR3 protein. This sample has about 160,000 distinct CDR3 sequences; around 11% occur once, and the top ten carry roughly 33%. The specimen was CD8+ T cells sorted from PBMCs, collected around 25 months after vaccination. The receptors originated from a man aged 45-69 years who received an inactivated influenza vaccine.

This clonotype was observed at least ten times. This chain links TRBV2 with TRBJ1-5; D is unresolved. The CDR3 extends over 16 amino acids. V dropped 1 base and J dropped 3 bases, with 13 bases sitting between them. Per the germline V gene, CDR1 is SNHLY and CDR2 is FYNNEI. The DNA for the CDR3 is TGTGCCAGCAGTGAAGACTCCCCATCCCTCAATCAGCCCCAGCATTTT. It translates to CASSEDSPSLNQPQHF.

This clonotype was counted ten times or more. V is TRBV2 and J is TRBJ2-3; 9 bases are a match to TRBD1. Germline V lookup: CDR1 SNHLY, CDR2 FYNNEI. This CDR3 has 14 amino acids. The trim removed 6 bases at V and 4 bases at J, leaving 5 bases unmatched. The CDR3 region has the DNA TGTGCCAGCAGCCCCGGGACAGGGTCAGATACGCAGTATTTT. It specifies CASSPGTGSDTQYF.

This chain connects TRBV2 to TRBJ2-6; D is undetermined. Germline V gives CDR1 SNHLY, CDR2 FYNNEI. V was pared by 2 bases and J by 2 bases, with 16 bases between. CDR3 length: 18 amino acids. CDR3 bases: TGTGCCAGCAGTGAATCACACGACCCGATCCCTGGGGCCAACGTCCTGACTTTC. Its protein is CASSESHDPIPGANVLTF.

This clonotype was detected many times. The chain employs TRBV12-3 or TRBV12-4 and TRBJ2-3; D remains ambiguous. The CDR3 has 13 residues. The V end was cut by 6 bases, the J end by 0 bases, with 7 bases between. CDR3 sequence (DNA): TGTGCCAGCAGCGCGGATAGCACAGATACGCAGTATTTT. Translating gives CASSADSTDTQYF.

The chain carries TRBV15 and TRBJ2-1; a weak D match, TRBD1 (6 bases). The CDR3 consists of 12 residues. The V end lost 1 base, the J end lost 9 bases, and 7 bases lay between the germline ends. Germline V gene lookup returns CDR1 LNHNV and CDR2 YYDKDF (reference sequence). CDR3 in amino acids: CATSRGGPEQFF. The CDR3 nucleotides are TGTGCCACCAGCAGAGGGGGGCCTGAGCAGTTCTTC.

This clonotype appeared a few times. The V gene is TRBV15, the J gene TRBJ2-7; 12 nucleotides align to TRBD1. CDR1 is LNHNV, CDR2 YYDKDF, per germline (reference sequence). Germline trimming cut 5 bases from V and 4 bases from J; bases unmatched to any gene: 3. The CDR3 loop spans 14 amino acids. The CDR3 region has the DNA TGTGCCACCAGCGGGGACAGGGGGCCTTACGAGCAGTACTTC. Its translation is CATSGDRGPYEQYF.

The table lists this clonotype with a few counts. The gene calls are TRBV5-1 and TRBJ2-3; tentative D call: TRBD2 (5 bases). V lost 0 bases, J lost 2 bases, and 22 bases lay in between. The CDR3 covers 19 residues. Germline V lookup: CDR1 SGHRS, CDR2 YFSETQ. CDR3 in DNA: TGCGCCAGCAGCTTGGCCTACGGCACCGCGGCTAGCTTCACAGATACGCAGTATTTT. Residues: CASSLAYGTAASFTDTQYF.

This clonotype was seen at least ten times. This chain connects TRBV12-3 or TRBV12-4 to TRBJ2-2; D uncertain. The CDR3 spans 14 residues. With 6 bases removed from V and 5 bases from J, the gap between germline ends came to 13 bases. Written as DNA, the CDR3 is TGTGCCAGCAGAGAATCGTCGGGTACCGGGGAGCTGTTTTTT. It translates to CASRESSGTGELFF.

This clonotype occurred a few times. The J gene is TRBJ1-1, the V gene TRBV7-6; no clear D gene. The CDR3 runs to 12 residues. Trimming shortened V by 1 base and J by 7 bases, and 7 bases separated the two germline ends. CDR1 and CDR2 from the germline V gene are SGHVS and FNYEAQ. The CDR3 reads CASSLGPGEAFF. CDR3 DNA: TGTGCCAGCAGCTTAGGTCCCGGTGAAGCTTTCTTT.

V is TRBV6-5 and J is TRBJ1-5; no reliable D call. With 2 bases removed from V and 6 bases from J, the gap between germline ends came to 8 bases. This CDR3 has 13 amino acids. The germline gives CDR1 MNHEY, CDR2 SVGAGI. CDR3 coding DNA: TGTGCCAGCAGTTACACCGCCGGTCAGCCCCAGCATTTT. Translation: CASSYTAGQPQHF.

This clonotype appeared a few times. The CDR3 reads CASSPGLAGLEQYF. The CDR3 DNA is TGTGCCAGCAGTCCTGGACTAGCGGGCCTCGAGCAGTACTTC. The chain is built from TRBV27 and TRBJ2-7; 11 nucleotides match TRBD2. Losses at the gene ends were 5 bases for V and 6 bases for J; bases not matched to a gene: 6. This CDR3 spans 14 amino acids. CDR1 is MNHEY and CDR2 is SMNVEV in the germline V gene (reference sequence).

This clonotype was seen more than once but under ten times. The rearrangement joins TRBV5-5 to TRBJ2-3; D possibly corresponds to TRBD1 (6 bases). Germline CDR1 is SGHKS and CDR2 is YYEKEE (reference sequence). V gave up 4 bases and J gave up 5 bases, with 17 bases separating them. This CDR3 spans 15 amino acids. As DNA, the CDR3 is TGTGCCAGCAGCCTACAGGGAAGCCCACAAGATACGCAGTATTTT. Translated: CASSLQGSPQDTQYF. Using reference TRBV5-5 and TRBJ2-3 for the parts outside the CDR3, the full variable domain is DAGVTQSPTHLIKTRGQQVTLRCSPISGHKSVSWYQQVLGQGPQFIFQYYEKEERGRGNFPDRFSARQFPNYSSELNVNALLLGDSALYLCASSLQGSPQDTQYFGPGTRLTVL.

The genes are TRBV10-2 and TRBJ2-7, with 10 bases fitting TRBD1. This CDR3 region has 13 residues. Losses at the gene ends were 7 bases for V and 6 bases for J; bases not matched to a gene: 6. Germline values: CDR1 WSHSY, CDR2 SAAADI. The CDR3 is CASNTGTGAEQYF. CDR3 DNA sequence: TGCGCCAGCAATACCGGGACAGGGGCCGAGCAGTACTTC.

The chain has TRBV27 and TRBJ2-7, with TRBD2 matching over 7 bases. The CDR3 has 14 amino acids. Germline V gene data show CDR1 as MNHEY and CDR2 as SMNVEV (reference sequence). V shed 2 bases and J 4 bases; nucleotides not matched to a gene: 5. CDR3 in amino acids: CASSLGGGKYEQYF. The CDR3 nucleotides read TGTGCCAGCAGTTTAGGCGGGGGAAAGTACGAGCAGTACTTC.

This clonotype was recorded a few times. The chain couples TRBV12-3 or TRBV12-4 to TRBJ1-2; D may be TRBD1 (5 bases). This CDR3 is built from 14 residues. The V and J ends lost 3 bases and 3 bases respectively, with 11 bases between them. The CDR3, as DNA: TGTGCCAGCAGTTTGGGGGGTCTTTACTATGGCTACACCTTC. This translates into CASSLGGLYYGYTF.

This clonotype occurred many times. The chain couples TRBV11-2 to TRBJ2-7; 9 nucleotides agree with TRBD1. The CDR3 sequence is 13 residues long. J lost 3 bases, V lost 4 bases, and 1 base had no gene match. CDR1 and CDR2 (germline): SGHAT, FQNNGV. Written as DNA, the CDR3 is TGTGCCAGCAGCTGGGGACAGGGCTACGAGCAGTACTTC. This translates into CASSWGQGYEQYF.

This clonotype was counted a few times. The CDR3, as DNA: TGCAGCGTCGAAATCGAAATGTCCTATGGCTACACCTTC. This sequence encodes CSVEIEMSYGYTF. The genes are TRBV29-1 and TRBJ1-2; no clear D gene. The CDR3 runs 13 residues. Germline loops: CDR1 SQVTM, CDR2 ANQGSEA. Trimming took off 6 bases at V and 4 bases at J, with 15 bases between the two ends.

Points on this clonotype: At one of its ends the junction is not consistent with the germline gene, which may arise from a read error. V gene TRBV4-1 combines with J gene TRBJ2-3; maybe TRBD1 (5 bases). Per germline, CDR1 MGHRA and CDR2 YSYEKL. The CDR3 totals 15 residues. The CDR3 sequence is CASSQGAGFTDPQYF. CDR3 DNA: TGCGCCAGCAGCCAAGGGGCAGGGTTCACAGATCCGCAGTATTTT.

This clonotype was seen many times. This chain uses TRBV7-9 with TRBJ1-3; no firm D call. Germline-derived CDR1 and CDR2 are SEHNR and FQNEAQ (reference sequence). This CDR3 comprises 15 residues. V was cut by 5 bases and J by 4 bases, with 15 bases left in between. The DNA of the CDR3 is TGTGCCAGCAGCAAGGGAGGCTATAAGGGAAACACCATATATTTT. Amino acid sequence: CASSKGGYKGNTIYF.

This clonotype was seen more than once but under ten times. The rearrangement links TRBV27 to TRBJ2-3, with D unresolved. CDR3 size: 11 residues. Per germline, CDR1 MNHEY and CDR2 SMNVEV (reference sequence). The germline V and J ends were trimmed by 8 bases and 5 bases, with 8 bases remaining between them. The CDR3 is CASGVGDTQYF. For the CDR3, the DNA is TGTGCCAGCGGTGTAGGAGATACGCAGTATTTT.

This clonotype was counted a few times. The chain joins TRBV7-8 to TRBJ2-7; possible D gene TRBD2, 6 bases. V dropped 2 bases and J dropped 5 bases, with 16 bases sitting between them. This CDR3 has 15 residues. Germline CDR1 and CDR2: SGHVS and FQNEAQ. CDR3 sequence reads: CASSLRTSRIDEQYF. As DNA, the CDR3 is TGTGCCAGCAGCTTACGAACTAGCCGAATCGACGAGCAGTACTTC.

This clonotype occurred a few times. The gene calls are TRBV7-9 and TRBJ2-2, with D unclear. V lost 5 bases and J 6 bases, leaving 10 bases between the germline ends. The CDR3 runs 13 residues. The germline gives CDR1 SEHNR, CDR2 FQNEAQ (reference sequence). CDR3 sequence: CASSAFLPGELFF. CDR3 nucleotides: TGTGCCAGCAGCGCCTTTCTCCCCGGGGAGCTGTTTTTT.

The rearrangement links TRBV28 to TRBJ2-4; D unclear. V lost 5 bases to trimming and J lost 0 bases, with 5 bases between them. The CDR3 has 13 residues. Germline V gives CDR1 MDHEN, CDR2 SYDVKM. This CDR3 reads CASSTLAKNIQYF. The CDR3 nucleotides read TGTGCCAGCAGTACCTTAGCCAAAAACATTCAGTACTTC. The full variable domain, with the rest looked up from reference TRBV28 and TRBJ2-4, is DVKVTQSSRYLVKRTGEKVFLECVQDMDHENMFWYRQDPGLGLRLIYFSYDVKMKEKGDIPEGYSVSREKKERFSLILESASTNQTSMYLCASSTLAKNIQYFGAGTRLSVL.

This clonotype was recorded many times. The J gene is TRBJ2-2, the V gene TRBV20-1, with D perhaps given as TRBD1 or TRBD2 (5 bases each). The ends were cut back, 6 bases at V and 4 bases at J, with 12 bases in the middle. Germline loops: CDR1 DFQATT, CDR2 SNEGSKA (reference sequence). The CDR3 loop spans 13 amino acids. The CDR3 protein is CSALSGRTGELFF. The CDR3 coding sequence is TGCAGTGCCCTGTCGGGGCGCACCGGGGAGCTGTTTTTT.

The rearrangement links TRBV2 to TRBJ2-2; D may correspond to TRBD1 or TRBD2 (5 bases each). Germline-derived CDR1 and CDR2 are SNHLY and FYNNEI. Trimming removed 1 base at V and 0 bases at J, with 15 bases between. The CDR3 contains 18 residues. In nucleotides, the CDR3 is TGTGCCAGCAGTGAAGACGGGGCGGACGGTTCGAACACCGGGGAGCTGTTTTTT. Its protein is CASSEDGADGSNTGELFF.

This clonotype was found many times. The rearrangement links TRBV6-1 to TRBJ1-2; 10 bases map to TRBD1. Germline assignment: CDR1 MNHNS and CDR2 SASEGT. The length of the CDR3 is 14 residues. The V and J ends lost 10 bases and 7 bases, in that order; junction bases with no gene match: 12. CDR3 amino acids: CATNPPGQGFGYTF. CDR3 nucleotides: TGTGCCACCAACCCTCCGGGACAGGGGTTTGGCTACACCTTC.

The chain joins TRBV2 to TRBJ1-5; TRBD1 agrees at 7 bases. V lost 3 bases, J lost 4 bases, and 3 bases stayed unmatched. The CDR3 sequence is 14 residues long. CDR1 is SNHLY and CDR2 is FYNNEI in the germline V gene. The CDR3 region has the DNA TGTGCCAGCAGTGAGGTCAGGGGGAATCAGCCCCAGCATTTT. Its translation: CASSEVRGNQPQHF. The whole variable domain, filled in from reference TRBV2 and TRBJ1-5, reads EPEVTQTPSHQVTQMGQEVILRCVPISNHLYFYWYRQILGQKVEFLVSFYNNEISEKSEIFDDQFSVERPDGSNFTLKIRSTKLEDSAMYFCASSEVRGNQPQHFGDGTRLSIL.